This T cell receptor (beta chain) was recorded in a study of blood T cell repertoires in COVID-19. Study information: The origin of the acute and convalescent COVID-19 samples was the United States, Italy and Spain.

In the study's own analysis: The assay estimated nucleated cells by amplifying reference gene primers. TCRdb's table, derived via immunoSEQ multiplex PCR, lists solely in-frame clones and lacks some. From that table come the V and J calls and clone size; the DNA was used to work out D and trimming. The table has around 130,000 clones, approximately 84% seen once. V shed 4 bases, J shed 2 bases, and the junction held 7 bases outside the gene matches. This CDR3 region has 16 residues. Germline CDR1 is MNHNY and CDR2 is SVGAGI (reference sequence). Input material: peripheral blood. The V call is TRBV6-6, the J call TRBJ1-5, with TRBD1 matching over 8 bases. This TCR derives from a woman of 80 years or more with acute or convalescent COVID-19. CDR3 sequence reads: CASSSDRGGGNQPQHF. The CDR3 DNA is TGTGCCAGCAGTTCCGACAGGGGCGGTGGCAATCAGCCCCAGCATTTT.